This TCR beta chain derives from a study of blood T cell repertoires in COVID-19. Overall study context: PBMCs, B-cell-depleted T cells, or T cells provided the cDNA or gDNA that made up the material.

V gave up 6 bases and J gave up 4 bases, with 13 bases separating them. This CDR3 spans 14 amino acids. The germline CDR1 and CDR2 sequences are MDHEN and SYDVKM. Per the original data handling: Amplification of reference gene primers provided the estimated nucleated cell counts. Generated by immunoSEQ multiplex PCR, the TCRdb table keeps only in-frame clones and is missing some. V and J calls and clone size come straight from that table; D and trimming were deduced from the DNA. The table includes roughly 250,000 clones, around four fifths detected once. The chain couples TRBV28 to TRBJ1-3; TRBD1 might be the D (5 bases). The TCR originated in a woman aged 55-69 years with active or convalescent COVID-19. Sample: peripheral blood. For the CDR3, the DNA is TGTGCCAGCAGCCGAGGCGGGGCAGGAAACACCATATATTTT. Translating gives CASSRGGAGNTIYF. Based on the CDR3 plus reference TRBV28 and TRBJ1-3, the full variable domain is DVKVTQSSRYLVKRTGEKVFLECVQDMDHENMFWYRQDPGLGLRLIYFSYDVKMKEKGDIPEGYSVSREKKERFSLILESASTNQTSMYLCASSRGGAGNTIYFGEGSWLTVV.